A single sample gave rise to the 6 T cell receptor beta chains below, sequenced in a study of T-cell memory formation after mild COVID-19. A single record per CDR3 protein comes from TCRdb applying MiXCR to the 5' RACE reads. The table lists hundreds of thousands of distinct CDR3 sequences, around a quarter of them singletons. Sequenced material: PBMCs or a T cell subset sorted from them (not recorded which). The receptors come from an adult woman who had mild COVID-19 (a few samples of this study predate the infection). Cell type and time point are not known.

This clonotype was detected many times. The rearrangement links TRBV5-1 to TRBJ2-1; D is possibly TRBD2 (6 bases). Trimming took off 4 bases at V and 2 bases at J, with 13 bases between the two ends. CDR1 is SGHRS and CDR2 is YFSETQ in the germline V gene. CDR3 size: 15 residues. The CDR3: CASSPEAGTYNEQFF. The CDR3 nucleotides read TGCGCCAGCAGCCCGGAGGCGGGGACCTACAATGAGCAGTTCTTC.

This clonotype was found a few times. This chain uses TRBV5-1 with TRBJ2-5; 11 nucleotides match TRBD2. Looked up from germline, CDR1 is SGHRS and CDR2 is YFSETQ. The junction had 1 base not matched to a gene; V was cut back by 1 base and J by 2 bases. The CDR3 is made up of 15 amino acids. The CDR3 protein is CASSLPSGGQETQYF. CDR3 sequence (DNA): TGCGCCAGCAGCTTGCCTAGCGGGGGGCAAGAGACCCAGTACTTC. Looking up the rest from reference TRBV5-1 and TRBJ2-5 gives the full variable domain: KAGVTQTPRYLIKTRGQQVTLSCSPISGHRSVSWYQQTPGQGLQFLFEYFSETQRNKGNFPGRFSGRQFSNSRSEMNVSTLELGDSALYLCASSLPSGGQETQYFGPGTRLLVL.

This clonotype was detected ten times or more. The gene calls are TRBV7-6 and TRBJ2-3; D perhaps matches TRBD1 (6 bases). Trimming pared 4 bases from V and 7 bases from J, leaving 24 bases between. The length of the CDR3 is 17 residues. Germline loops: CDR1 SGHVS, CDR2 FNYEAQ. DNA of the CDR3: TGTGCCAGCAGCTCCTCCCCGCCGGCAGAGACAGGCAATACGCAGTATTTT. Protein sequence: CASSSSPPAETGNTQYF.

Many counts were recorded for this clonotype. J is TRBJ2-1 and V is TRBV12-3 or TRBV12-4, with D unclear. Trimming removed 2 bases from V and 8 bases from J, with 4 bases in between. The CDR3 length is 11 residues. The CDR3 coding sequence is TGTGCCAGCAGTTTAATAGATGAGCAGTTCTTC. This gives the protein CASSLIDEQFF.

J is TRBJ1-6 and V is TRBV27; D is ambiguous. The length of the CDR3 is 14 residues. The germline V and J ends were trimmed by 5 bases and 8 bases, with 13 bases remaining between them. Germline V gives CDR1 MNHEY, CDR2 SMNVEV (reference sequence). CDR3 DNA: TGTGCCAGCAGTCCAGGACGGGCCCATTCACCCCTCCACTTT. It codes for CASSPGRAHSPLHF.

CDR3 in amino acids: CASSLALPQTNTEAFF. In DNA, the CDR3 is TGTGCCAGCAGCTTAGCTCTCCCGCAGACCAACACTGAAGCTTTCTTT. The chain carries TRBV7-8 and TRBJ1-1, with D unclear. CDR3 length: 16 amino acids. V shed 0 bases and J shed 2 bases, with 13 bases lying between them. Germline V gives CDR1 SGHVS, CDR2 FQNEAQ. The variable domain in full, with the rest retrieved from reference TRBV7-8 and TRBJ1-1, is GAGVSQSPRYKVAKRGQDVALRCDPISGHVSLFWYQQALGQGPEFLTYFQNEAQLDKSGLPSDRFFAERPEGSVSTLKIQRTQQEDSAVYLCASSLALPQTNTEAFFGQGTRLTVV.